This TCR beta chain was captured in a study of identical twins. General study points: The abundant beta clonotypes from cord blood had fewer insertions, and memory repertoires had none of this.

About this clonotype itself: What it binds is unknown.

TCRdb recomputed calls from the 5' RACE reads with MiXCR, one row per CDR3 protein. In the table there are under 900,000 distinct CDR3 sequences, 18% of which are singletons. The CDR3 spans 17 residues. The germline CDR1 and CDR2 sequences are MNHEY and SVGAGI. V was trimmed by 2 bases and J by 6 bases, leaving 22 bases between them. Separately, the same data were catalogued under a study of T cells expressing NK-cell markers. As that report states: Obtained from sorted CD3+CD56+NKG2C+, CD3+CD56+NKG2C- and CD3+CD56-NKG2C+ T cells were the TCR beta repertoires.

Sequencing input: PBMCs. The rearrangement uses TRBV6-5 and TRBJ1-2; D may be TRBD1 (6 bases). This TCR derives from a woman in her late teens or twenties in good health. CDR3 DNA: TGTGCCAGCAGTTACAGTTGGGGGAGTCGGGGGGCCCATGGCTACACCTTC. Encoded protein: CASSYSWGSRGAHGYTF.